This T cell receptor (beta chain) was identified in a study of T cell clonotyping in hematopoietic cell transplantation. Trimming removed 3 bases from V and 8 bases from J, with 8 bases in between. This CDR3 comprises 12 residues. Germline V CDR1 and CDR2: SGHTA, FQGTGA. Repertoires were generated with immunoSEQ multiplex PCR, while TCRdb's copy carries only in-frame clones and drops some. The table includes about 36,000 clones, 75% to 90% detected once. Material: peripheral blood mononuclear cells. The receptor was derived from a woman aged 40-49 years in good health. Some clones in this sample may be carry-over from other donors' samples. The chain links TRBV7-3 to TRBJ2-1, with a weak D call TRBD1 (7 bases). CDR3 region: CASSFRGDEQFF. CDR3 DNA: TGTGCCAGCAGCTTCAGGGGGGATGAGCAGTTCTTC.